Here is one T cell receptor (beta chain) with its context. Its specificity is not known. The CDR3 is 18 residues long. Germline loops: CDR1 MDHEN, CDR2 SYDVKM. V was clipped by 7 bases and J by 1 base; unmatched bases: 16. The protocol was immunoSEQ multiplex PCR, while the TCRdb copy is restricted to in-frame clones and leaves out a portion. The sample lists around 29,000 clones, about three quarters occurring once. This entry belongs to a study of cytotoxic CD8 clonotypes in ibrutinib-treated CLL. Study results and limitations: Whereas clonality rose at ibrutinib response, it declined toward baseline at progression.

The J gene is TRBJ2-3, the V gene TRBV28; 8 bases fit TRBD2. This clonotype originated in a human donor with chronic lymphocytic leukemia. The sample was PBMCs, taken after 24 months of ibrutinib treatment. The CDR3 DNA reads TGTGCCAGCATCCTTAGCGGCGGAGCGGGGGACCGCACAGATACGCAGTATTTT. Translation: CASILSGGAGDRTDTQYF.